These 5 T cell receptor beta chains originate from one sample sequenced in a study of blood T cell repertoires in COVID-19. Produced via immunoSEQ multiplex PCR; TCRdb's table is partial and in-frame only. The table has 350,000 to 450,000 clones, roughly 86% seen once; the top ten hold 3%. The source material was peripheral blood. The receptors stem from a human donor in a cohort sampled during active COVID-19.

The CDR3 reads CASSEQITTYSPLHF. CDR3 nucleotide sequence: TGTGCCAGCAGTGAACAGATAACTACCTATTCACCCCTCCACTTT. This chain joins TRBV6-1 and TRBJ1-6; D is uncertain. Trimming took off 2 bases at V and 8 bases at J, with 13 bases between the two ends. This CDR3 spans 15 amino acids. Germline V gene data show CDR1 as MNHNS and CDR2 as SASEGT.

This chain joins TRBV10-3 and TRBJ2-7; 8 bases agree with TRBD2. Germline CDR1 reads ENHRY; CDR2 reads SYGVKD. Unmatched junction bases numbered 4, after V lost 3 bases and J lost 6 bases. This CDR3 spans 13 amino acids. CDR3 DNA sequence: TGTGCCATCAGTGAACTAGCGGTAGGCGAGCAGTACTTC. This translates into CAISELAVGEQYF.

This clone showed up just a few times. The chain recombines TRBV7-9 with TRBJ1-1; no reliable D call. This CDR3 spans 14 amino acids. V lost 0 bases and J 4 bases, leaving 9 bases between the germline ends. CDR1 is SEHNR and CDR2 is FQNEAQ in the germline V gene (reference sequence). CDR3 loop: CASSLAHGSTEAFF. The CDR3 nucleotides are TGTGCCAGCAGCTTAGCACACGGGAGCACTGAAGCTTTCTTT.

The CDR3 sequence: CAWNRETFYYGYTF. The CDR3 bases are TGTGCCTGGAATCGGGAAACCTTTTACTATGGCTACACCTTC. The chain employs TRBV30 and TRBJ1-2; unclear D gene. V lost 4 bases and J 3 bases, leaving 15 bases between the germline ends. There are 14 residues in the CDR3. Germline lookup yields CDR1 GTSNPN and CDR2 SVGIG (reference sequence).

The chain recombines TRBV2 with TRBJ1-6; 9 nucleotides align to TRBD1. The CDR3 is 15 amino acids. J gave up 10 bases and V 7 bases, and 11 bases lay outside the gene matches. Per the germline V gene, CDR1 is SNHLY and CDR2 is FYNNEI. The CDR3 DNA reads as TGTGCCAGCACAGTGGGGACAGGGTCGCGGTCACCCCTCCACTTT. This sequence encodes CASTVGTGSRSPLHF.